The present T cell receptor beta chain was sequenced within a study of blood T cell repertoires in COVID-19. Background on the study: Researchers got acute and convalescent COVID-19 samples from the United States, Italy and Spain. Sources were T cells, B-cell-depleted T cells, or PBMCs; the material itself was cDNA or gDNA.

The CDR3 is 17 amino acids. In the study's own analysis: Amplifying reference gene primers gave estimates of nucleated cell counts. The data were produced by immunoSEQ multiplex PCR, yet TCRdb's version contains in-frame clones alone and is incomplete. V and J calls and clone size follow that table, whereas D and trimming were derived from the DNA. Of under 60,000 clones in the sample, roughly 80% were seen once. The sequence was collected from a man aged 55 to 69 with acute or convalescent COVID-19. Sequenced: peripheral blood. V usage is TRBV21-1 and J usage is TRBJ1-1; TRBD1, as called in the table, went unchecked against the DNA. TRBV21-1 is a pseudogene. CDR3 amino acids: CASMKSREGALNTEAFF. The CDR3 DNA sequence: TGTGCCAGCATGAAATCTCGTGAGGGGGCATTGAACACTGAAGCTTTCTTT.